This TCR beta chain was retrieved from a study of monozygotic twins with inflammatory bowel disease. Template switching incorporated UMIs with a 6-nucleotide sample barcode. After re-calling the 5' RACE reads, TCRdb lists one entry per CDR3 protein, DNA absent. This sample's table reports a few hundred thousand distinct CDR3 sequences. Study-wide results and limits: Healthy twins showed more clonotype sharing with others than IBD patients, especially patients with disease activity.

Comment on this clonotype: Antigen: not known.

This CDR3 spans 13 amino acids. Germline CDR1 is MDHEN and CDR2 is SYDVKM. Unsorted whole blood yielded the total RNA, with T cells left unselected. This TCR was sampled from a human donor with ulcerative colitis or Crohn's disease, or a healthy co-twin of an affected twin (not recorded which). What was sequenced was blood. The rearrangement uses TRBV28 and TRBJ1-5. CDR3 amino acids: CASIADGNQPQHF.